Shown below are 3 T cell receptor beta chains from a single sample sequenced in a study of Tregs in tolerant kidney transplant recipients. The protocol was immunoSEQ multiplex PCR, while the TCRdb copy is restricted to in-frame clones and leaves out a portion. Of 90,000 or so clones in the sample, 80% to 95% were seen once. Recipients received nonmyeloablative bone marrow transplants from related graft donors, with transient mixed chimerism. The sequencing here drew on CD4+ T cells from blood (PBMCs), taken 12 months after the transplant. The receptors derive from a human patient who received a combined kidney and bone marrow transplant. Some T cells may originate from the graft donor.

The CDR3 bases are TGTGCCAGCAGCTTGGCCGGCAGGGGTGGTGAAGCTTTCTTT. This encodes CASSLAGRGGEAFF. The chain carries TRBV5-4 and TRBJ1-1, with TRBD1 as a possible D gene (6 bases). This CDR3 contains 14 residues. Germline-derived CDR1 and CDR2 are SGHNT and YYREEE (reference sequence). Trimming cost V 0 bases and J 7 bases, with 13 bases left between them.

The chain is built from TRBV7-2 and TRBJ1-1; D may be TRBD1 (6 bases). There are 14 residues in the CDR3. Trimming pared 5 bases from V and 11 bases from J, leaving 21 bases between. The germline V gene has CDR1 SGHTA and CDR2 FQGNSA. CDR3 amino acids: CASSLTPGGHGAFF. DNA for the CDR3: TGTGCCAGCAGCCTTACCCCCGGGGGGCATGGGGCTTTCTTT.

The rearrangement joins TRBV5-4 to TRBJ2-5; 8 bases are shared with TRBD2. The CDR3 is 15 residues long. The junction had 5 bases not matched to a gene; V was cut back by 4 bases and J by 0 bases. The germline V gene has CDR1 SGHNT and CDR2 YYREEE (reference sequence). The DNA of the CDR3 is TGTGCCAGCAGCGATAGCGGGGCGTACCAAGAGACCCAGTACTTC. Its translation: CASSDSGAYQETQYF.